The clone carrying this T cell receptor beta chain was seen only once. Germline V CDR1 and CDR2: SQVTM, ANQGSEA. The CDR3 extends over 12 amino acids. Germline trimming cut 4 bases from V and 8 bases from J; bases unmatched to any gene: 7. This specimen comes from a study of blood T cell repertoires in COVID-19. Original analysis: Using reference gene primer amplification, nucleated cell counts were estimated. Here immunoSEQ multiplex PCR was the method, and the copy in TCRdb shows in-frame clones only, minus some. D and trimming come from the DNA, and the V and J calls and clone size come from that table. The sample records under 100,000 clones, approximately 78% being singletons.

This TCR was recovered from a human donor in a cohort sampled during active COVID-19. Sequenced input: peripheral blood. V usage is TRBV29-1 and J usage is TRBJ1-1, with 7 bases lining up with TRBD1. CDR3 coding DNA: TGCAGCGTTGTGGCCCAGGGGGACGAAGCTTTCTTT. Residues: CSVVAQGDEAFF.